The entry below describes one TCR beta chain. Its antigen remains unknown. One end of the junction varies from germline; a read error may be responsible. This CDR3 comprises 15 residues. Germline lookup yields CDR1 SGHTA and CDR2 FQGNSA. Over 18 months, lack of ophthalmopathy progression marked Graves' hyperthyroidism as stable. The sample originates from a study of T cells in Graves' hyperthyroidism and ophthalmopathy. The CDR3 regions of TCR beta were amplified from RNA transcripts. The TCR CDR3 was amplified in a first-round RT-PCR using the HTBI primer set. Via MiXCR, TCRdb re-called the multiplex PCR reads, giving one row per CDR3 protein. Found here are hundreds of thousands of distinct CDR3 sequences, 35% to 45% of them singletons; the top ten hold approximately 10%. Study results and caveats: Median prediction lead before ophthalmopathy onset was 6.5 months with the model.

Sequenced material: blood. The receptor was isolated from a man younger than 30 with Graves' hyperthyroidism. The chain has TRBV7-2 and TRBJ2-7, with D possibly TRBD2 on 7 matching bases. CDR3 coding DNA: TGCGCCAGCAGCCAACTGGGGGGGGCATCCTACGAGCAGTACTTC. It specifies CASSQLGGASYEQYF.